The T cell receptor (beta chain) under discussion was sequenced for a study of blood T cell repertoires in COVID-19. Overall study: There were acute and convalescent COVID-19 samples, and they came from the United States, Italy and Spain.

Adults between about 18 and 95 years of age took part from more than 20 US areas. Two negative PCRs, clearance, or symptom resolution had been documented for recovered Cohort 3 donors. Germline values: CDR1 PRHDT, CDR2 FYEKMQ (reference sequence). This CDR3 spans 18 amino acids. Trimming took off 5 bases at V and 7 bases at J, with 27 bases between the two ends. Authors' processing steps: Estimation of nucleated cell counts was performed using reference gene primer amplification. The repertoire was sequenced with immunoSEQ multiplex PCR; TCRdb's copy has only in-frame clones and lacks some. The V and J calls and clone size were taken over from that table, and D and trimming were inferred from the DNA. The sample consists of about 200,000 clones, 89% of them appearing once.

Material for sequencing was PBMCs or T cells enriched from blood (not recorded which). The gene calls are TRBV13 and TRBJ2-1, with D maybe TRBD2 (6 bases). This TCR was recovered from a woman aged 18-30 years who had recovered from COVID-19. CDR3 in DNA: TGTGCCAGCAGCGCGCCCACTCGCCGGGACCTAGCGTGGAATGAGCAGTTCTTC. Amino acid sequence: CASSAPTRRDLAWNEQFF.